The 19 T cell receptor beta chains below all came from one sample that was sequenced in a study of T cell repertoires in cytomegalovirus infection. TCRdb analysed the reads with MiXCR anew, one entry per CDR3 protein. The sample shows 340,000 or so distinct CDR3 sequences, about 25% of them seen only once. For these receptors, no antigen is known. The source was cultured PBMCs, collected from culture after CMV antigen stimulation. The receptors here all came from a human donor in good health (CMV status not recorded). Some clones in this sample may be carry-over from other donors' samples.

The chain has TRBV10-3 and TRBJ1-1, with D unresolved. Trimming removed 2 bases from V and 2 bases from J, with 9 bases in between. CDR1 is ENHRY, CDR2 SYGVKD, per germline. The CDR3 length is 14 residues. This CDR3 reads CAISEREKNTEAFF. DNA of the CDR3: TGTGCCATCAGTGAGAGGGAGAAAAACACTGAAGCTTTCTTT.

This clonotype was seen a few times. In DNA, the CDR3 is TGTGCCAGCAGCTTAGCAAGTTTAGCGGGAGTGGGGGAGCAGTTCTTC. The encoded protein is CASSLASLAGVGEQFF. The chain recombines TRBV7-6 with TRBJ2-1, with TRBD2 matching 9 bases. The CDR3 loop spans 16 amino acids. Germline assignment: CDR1 SGHVS and CDR2 FNYEAQ. Trimming at V came to 0 bases and at J to 10 bases, leaving 10 bases not matched to a gene.

The V call is TRBV5-4, the J call TRBJ2-2, with 13 positions matching TRBD2. Germline CDR1 is SGHNT and CDR2 is YYREEE (reference sequence). Trimming at V came to 4 bases and at J to 6 bases, leaving 6 bases not matched to a gene. The CDR3 spans 16 residues. The CDR3 is CASSRGTSGTAGELFF. In DNA, the CDR3 is TGTGCCAGCAGCCGCGGGACTAGCGGGACGGCCGGGGAGCTGTTTTTT.

There are many counts of this clonotype. This chain joins TRBV7-8 and TRBJ2-7; maybe TRBD2 (6 bases). Germline lookup yields CDR1 SGHVS and CDR2 FQNEAQ. With 3 bases removed from V and 1 base from J, the gap between germline ends came to 13 bases. The CDR3 runs to 15 residues. This CDR3 is CASSFGQGLSYEQYF. The CDR3 DNA sequence: TGTGCCAGCAGCTTTGGCCAGGGACTTTCCTACGAGCAGTACTTC.

This clonotype was detected many times. V usage is TRBV7-2 and J usage is TRBJ2-7; TRBD2 agrees at 10 bases. Per the germline V gene, CDR1 is SGHTA and CDR2 is FQGNSA. Trimming cost V 5 bases and J 4 bases; bases outside gene matches: 11. The CDR3 spans 16 residues. CDR3 nucleotide sequence: TGTGCCAGCAGCAAAGAGGCTAGCGGGAGTTGGTACGAGCAGTACTTC. This sequence encodes CASSKEASGSWYEQYF.

V is TRBV19 and J is TRBJ2-2; 13 bases agree with TRBD2. Germline CDR1 and CDR2: LNHDA and SQIVND (reference sequence). This CDR3 has 18 residues. V gave up 6 bases and J gave up 0 bases; unmatched junction bases: 7. The CDR3: CASSKAGTSGTNTGELFF. The CDR3, as DNA: TGTGCCAGTAGCAAGGCAGGGACTAGCGGGACGAACACCGGGGAGCTGTTTTTT. Together with reference TRBV19 and TRBJ2-2, the CDR3 gives the full variable domain: DGGITQSPKYLFRKEGQNVTLSCEQNLNHDAMYWYRQDPGQGLRLIYYSQIVNDFQKGDIAEGYSVSREKKESFPLTVTSAQKNPTAFYLCASSKAGTSGTNTGELFFGEGSRLTVL.

This chain connects TRBV24-1 to TRBJ2-1; 7 nucleotides align to TRBD2. Germline lookup yields CDR1 KGHDR and CDR2 SFDVKD. This CDR3 is built from 16 residues. J gave up 4 bases and V 0 bases, and 5 bases lay outside the gene matches. The CDR3 protein is CATSDLGGGRYNEQFF. CDR3 nucleotide sequence: TGTGCCACCAGTGATTTGGGGGGGGGTAGGTACAATGAGCAGTTCTTC.

In this sample, this clonotype turned up a few times. The chain uses TRBV28 and TRBJ1-1; D is perhaps TRBD1 (6 bases). V lost 4 bases and J 0 bases, leaving 12 bases between the germline ends. Germline lookup yields CDR1 MDHEN and CDR2 SYDVKM. CDR3 length equals 15 residues. CDR3 loop: CASSSPGTMNTEAFF. CDR3 sequence (DNA): TGTGCCAGCAGTTCCCCTGGGACAATGAACACTGAAGCTTTCTTT.

The V gene is TRBV2, the J gene TRBJ2-1, with D perhaps being TRBD1 or TRBD2 (5 bases each). V was clipped by 10 bases and J by 10 bases, with 20 bases between them. The germline V gene has CDR1 SNHLY and CDR2 FYNNEI. The CDR3 length is 13 residues. The CDR3 DNA reads TGTGCCACTACCGGGACCGCCAACGGGGAGCAGTTCTTC. Translation: CATTGTANGEQFF.

The rearrangement links TRBV19 to TRBJ1-1; the D is unclear. This CDR3 contains 18 residues. Germline CDR1 is LNHDA and CDR2 is SQIVND (reference sequence). V was shortened by 4 bases and J by 7 bases, with 28 bases between the two germline ends. CDR3 bases: TGTGCCAGTAGTACCTCAGGACGGACCCGGCCATTCGGGAATGAAGCTTTCTTT. Its translation: CASSTSGRTRPFGNEAFF. The full variable domain, its missing parts supplied by reference TRBV19 and TRBJ1-1, is DGGITQSPKYLFRKEGQNVTLSCEQNLNHDAMYWYRQDPGQGLRLIYYSQIVNDFQKGDIAEGYSVSREKKESFPLTVTSAQKNPTAFYLCASSTSGRTRPFGNEAFFGQGTRLTVV.

The chain couples TRBV5-1 to TRBJ1-1, with TRBD1 identical over 7 bases. CDR1 and CDR2 (germline): SGHRS, YFSETQ. The CDR3 totals 14 residues. V shed 4 bases, J shed 5 bases, and the junction held 8 bases outside the gene matches. In DNA form, the CDR3 reads TGCGCCAGCAGCCCGGGACAGACGGTGACTGAAGCTTTCTTT. This codes for CASSPGQTVTEAFF. Supplemented by reference TRBV5-1 and TRBJ1-1, the full variable domain reads KAGVTQTPRYLIKTRGQQVTLSCSPISGHRSVSWYQQTPGQGLQFLFEYFSETQRNKGNFPGRFSGRQFSNSRSEMNVSTLELGDSALYLCASSPGQTVTEAFFGQGTRLTVV.

CDR3 loop: CASSQEGASGLGGELFF. CDR3 coding DNA: TGCGCCAGCAGCCAAGAGGGGGCTAGCGGGTTGGGCGGGGAGCTGTTTTTT. The chain carries TRBV4-3 and TRBJ2-2, with 8 bases lining up with TRBD2. V was clipped by 0 bases and J by 7 bases; unmatched bases: 10. The CDR3 length is 17 residues. Per the germline V gene, CDR1 is LGHNA and CDR2 is YSLEER.

This clonotype appeared a few times. The genes are TRBV5-4 and TRBJ2-5; no firm D call. Trimming pared 0 bases from V and 5 bases from J, leaving 11 bases between. Germline CDR1 reads SGHNT; CDR2 reads YYREEE (reference sequence). CDR3 length: 14 residues. Here the CDR3 DNA reads TGTGCCAGCAGCTTGGACCTTTGGCGGGAGACCCAGTACTTC. As protein: CASSLDLWRETQYF.

The V call is TRBV7-6, the J call TRBJ2-3; TRBD2 agrees at 13 bases. J lost 3 bases, V lost 1 base, and 4 bases had no gene match. Per germline, CDR1 SGHVS and CDR2 FNYEAQ. The CDR3 is 17 amino acids. CDR3 region: CASSLGGLAGKTDTQYF. CDR3 in DNA: TGTGCCAGCAGCTTAGGGGGACTAGCGGGGAAAACAGATACGCAGTATTTT.

Worth noting for this clonotype: It may be a read error: a sequence one base away is much more abundant. The CDR3 end shows no conserved phenylalanine or tryptophan, and so a read error is likely. The gene calls are TRBV20-1 and TRBJ2-3; tentatively, D is TRBD2 (6 bases). The CDR3 contains 16 residues. V lost 5 bases and J lost 3, with 21 bases in between. Germline CDR1 reads DFQATT; CDR2 reads SNEGSKA (reference sequence). CDR3 in DNA: TGCAGTGCTCTCCTTGGGCGGGGAGAGGGAACAGATACGCAGTATGTT. It encodes CSALLGRGEGTDTQYV.

In its sample, this clonotype was seen a few times. The chain recombines TRBV14 with TRBJ2-1; D might be TRBD1 (5 bases). V was pared by 3 bases and J by 4 bases, with 10 bases between. Germline V gives CDR1 SGHDN, CDR2 FVKESK. This CDR3 is built from 14 residues. The CDR3 DNA sequence: TGTGCCAGCAGCCACAGGGTAGGATACAATGAGCAGTTCTTC. It encodes CASSHRVGYNEQFF.

The genes are TRBV6-6 and TRBJ2-1; 9 nucleotides agree with TRBD2. The CDR3 is made up of 13 amino acids. Germline loops: CDR1 MNHNY, CDR2 SVGAGI (reference sequence). The J segment lost 9 bases and the V segment lost 4 bases, leaving 4 bases of the junction unmatched. The DNA for the CDR3 is TGTGCCAGCAGTTCCGTAGCGGGAGTTGAGCAGTTCTTC. Translating it yields CASSSVAGVEQFF.

The chain's CDR3 is CSAHSGTGYGYTF. In DNA, the CDR3 is TGCAGTGCTCACTCCGGGACAGGCTATGGCTACACCTTC. This rearrangement joins TRBV20-1 to TRBJ1-2, with TRBD1 matching 8 bases. Germline loops: CDR1 DFQATT, CDR2 SNEGSKA (reference sequence). This CDR3 spans 13 amino acids. V shed 5 bases, J shed 4 bases, and the junction held 6 bases outside the gene matches.

This clonotype was recorded at least ten times. V is TRBV11-2 and J is TRBJ2-1; D tentatively reads TRBD1 or TRBD2 (6 bases each). The CDR3 contains 17 residues. CDR1 is SGHAT, CDR2 FQNNGV, per germline. The V end was cut by 2 bases, the J end by 8 bases, with 22 bases between. CDR3 bases: TGTGCCAGCAGCTTAAACGGGGGCCCAGGGGCTCGCGATGAGCAGTTCTTC. Its translation is CASSLNGGPGARDEQFF.